These 8 T cell receptor beta chains were all obtained from the same sample, sequenced in a study of CD8 T cells in ankylosing spondylitis. Using its own MiXCR run on the 5' RACE reads, TCRdb lists one record per CDR3 protein. The sample has approximately 200,000 distinct CDR3 sequences; 10% to 15% are singletons. Sequenced sample: blood, either unsorted or a sorted T cell fraction (not recorded which). Every receptor here comes from a female donor with ankylosing spondylitis or in good health (not recorded which).

The chain employs TRBV24-1 and TRBJ1-5, with D perhaps TRBD1 (5 bases). Germline V lookup: CDR1 KGHDR, CDR2 SFDVKD. CDR3 length: 13 residues. Trimming cost V 5 bases and J 7 bases, with 11 bases left between them. The DNA of the CDR3 is TGTGCCACCAGTGGCCAGGGTGGGCAGCCCCAGCATTTT. Amino acid sequence: CATSGQGGQPQHF.

In this sample, this clonotype turned up a few times. The chain links TRBV5-1 to TRBJ2-1, with 7 nucleotides matching TRBD2. CDR3 length equals 16 residues. The V gene's germline CDR1 is SGHRS and CDR2 YFSETQ. The trim removed 4 bases at V and 8 bases at J, leaving 15 bases unmatched. The CDR3 sequence is CASSVRLAARHDEQFF. The DNA of the CDR3 is TGCGCCAGCAGCGTGAGACTAGCCGCTAGACATGATGAGCAGTTCTTC.

This clonotype ranks as medium-sized. The chain recombines TRBV27 with TRBJ1-5; the D gene is possibly TRBD1 (5 bases). V lost 2 bases and J 0 bases, leaving 8 bases between the germline ends. This CDR3 contains 15 residues. Germline CDR1 is MNHEY and CDR2 is SMNVEV (reference sequence). The DNA of the CDR3 is TGTGCCAGCAGTTTACGGCAGGGTAGCAATCAGCCCCAGCATTTT. This translates into CASSLRQGSNQPQHF.

The J gene is TRBJ2-7, the V gene TRBV21-1; the table calls TRBD2, which could not be checked here. TRBV21-1 is a pseudogene. This CDR3 is 13 amino acids long. CDR3 region: CAPGGLTAYEQYF. CDR3 nucleotides: TGTGCCCCGGGAGGGCTCACTGCCTACGAGCAGTACTTC.

The V call is TRBV24-1, the J call TRBJ2-4, with D perhaps TRBD2 (5 bases). Trimming cost V 3 bases and J 3 bases, with 17 bases left between them. Germline CDR1 reads KGHDR; CDR2 reads SFDVKD. The length of the CDR3 is 17 residues. The CDR3 DNA follows: TGTGCCACCAGTGATCCCTCTGATGAGGGCGACAAAAACATTCAGTACTTC. It codes for CATSDPSDEGDKNIQYF.

This clonotype was counted only a few times. The chain combines TRBV28 with TRBJ2-3, with D tentatively TRBD1 or TRBD2 (6 bases each). The CDR3 loop spans 14 amino acids. The germline CDR1 and CDR2 sequences are MDHEN and SYDVKM. Trimming pared 4 bases from V and 6 bases from J, leaving 14 bases between. The CDR3 is CASSSRGDGDTQYF. CDR3 nucleotides: TGTGCCAGCAGTTCGAGGGGGGACGGGGATACGCAGTATTTT. Combining the CDR3 with reference TRBV28 and TRBJ2-3 gives the whole variable domain DVKVTQSSRYLVKRTGEKVFLECVQDMDHENMFWYRQDPGLGLRLIYFSYDVKMKEKGDIPEGYSVSREKKERFSLILESASTNQTSMYLCASSSRGDGDTQYFGPGTRLTVL.

This clonotype was observed at least ten times. The chain recombines TRBV11-2 with TRBJ1-2, with D maybe TRBD1 (6 bases). CDR3 size: 17 residues. V lost 0 bases and J lost 2, with 16 bases in between. Germline CDR1 and CDR2: SGHAT and FQNNGV. CDR3 loop: CASSLDPRGAQNYGYTF. In nucleotides, the CDR3 is TGTGCCAGCAGCTTAGACCCCCGGGGGGCGCAGAACTATGGCTACACCTTC.

This clonotype has a count of ten or more. The CDR3 reads CASSPGTGVGLYGYTF. The CDR3 DNA sequence: TGCGCCAGCAGCCCCGGGACAGGGGTTGGACTTTATGGCTACACCTTC. V usage is TRBV5-1 and J usage is TRBJ1-2; 10 nucleotides agree with TRBD1. CDR1 SGHRS and CDR2 YFSETQ come from the germline V gene. The CDR3 has 16 amino acids. V shed 4 bases, J shed 5 bases, and the junction held 11 bases outside the gene matches.